This T cell receptor (beta chain) was found in a study of regulatory T cells in long-lasting Graves disease. This clonotype was seen at least ten times. Its target is unknown. The V gene lost 6 bases and the J gene lost 2 bases, with 10 bases spanning the gap. The CDR3 is 13 residues long. Germline CDR1 and CDR2: SEHNR and FQNEAQ (reference sequence). Stated time point: persistent/refractory GD, antithyroid drugs over 5 years with positive TRAb. Scientists built the TCR library using RNA that was extracted from PBMCs. Peripheral blood, around 9.7 milliliters per patient, was collected in EDTA tubes. HTBI primers from iRepertoire and Arm-PCR of CDR3 regions yielded the TCR beta libraries. Original data processing: Analysis of the samples identified around 60 TRBV and 13 to 15 TRBJ segments. TCRdb re-called the multiplex PCR reads through MiXCR, storing one row per CDR3 protein. It is TCRdb's table, rather than the study itself, that gives the V and J calls and clone size. The data show hundreds of thousands of distinct CDR3 sequences, more than 20% seen once.

Notes on the study in general: TRBV28, TRBJ1-2 and TRBJ2-5 were segments that persistent disease favored. What was studied was peripheral blood only, and not thyroid tissue.

The source was peripheral blood mononuclear cells (PBMCs), collected when the disease was refractory, from a patient treated with antithyroid drugs. The rearrangement joins TRBV7-9 to TRBJ2-5; possibly TRBD1 for D (5 bases). This receptor was identified in a female donor with Graves disease. CDR3 DNA sequence: TGTGCCAGCAGGCTACAGGAGCAAGAGACCCAGTACTTC. Amino acids: CASRLQEQETQYF.